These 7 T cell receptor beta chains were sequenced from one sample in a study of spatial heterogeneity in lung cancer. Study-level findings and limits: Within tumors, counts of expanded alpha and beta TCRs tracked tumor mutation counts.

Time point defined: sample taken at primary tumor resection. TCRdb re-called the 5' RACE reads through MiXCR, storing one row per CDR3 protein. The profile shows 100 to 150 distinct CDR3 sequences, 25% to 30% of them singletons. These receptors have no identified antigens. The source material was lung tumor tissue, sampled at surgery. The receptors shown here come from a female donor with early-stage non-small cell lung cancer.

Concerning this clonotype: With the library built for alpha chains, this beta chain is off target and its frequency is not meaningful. The CDR3 is CASSRGQGEAFF. DNA of the CDR3: TGTGCCAGCAGCCGCGGACAGGGAGAAGCTTTCTTT. V and J are TRBV27 and TRBJ1-1; 8 bases map to TRBD1. The V and J ends lost 6 bases and 8 bases, in that order; junction bases with no gene match: 5. The CDR3 covers 12 residues. Germline lookup yields CDR1 MNHEY and CDR2 SMNVEV (reference sequence).

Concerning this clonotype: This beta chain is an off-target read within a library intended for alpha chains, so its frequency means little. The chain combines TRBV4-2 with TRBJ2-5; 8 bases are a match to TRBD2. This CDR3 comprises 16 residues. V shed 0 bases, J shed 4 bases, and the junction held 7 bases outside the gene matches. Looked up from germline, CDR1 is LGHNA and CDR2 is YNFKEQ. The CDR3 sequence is CASSQDRSGGLETQYF. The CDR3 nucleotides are TGTGCCAGCAGCCAAGATAGAAGCGGGGGACTAGAGACCCAGTACTTC.

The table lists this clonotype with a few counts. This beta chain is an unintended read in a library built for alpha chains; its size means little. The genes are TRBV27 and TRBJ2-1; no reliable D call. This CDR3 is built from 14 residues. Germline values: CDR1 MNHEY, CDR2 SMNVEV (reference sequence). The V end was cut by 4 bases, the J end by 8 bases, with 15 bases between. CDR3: CASSSRPVYDEQFF. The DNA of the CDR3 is TGTGCCAGCAGTTCCCGCCCGGTTTATGATGAGCAGTTCTTC.

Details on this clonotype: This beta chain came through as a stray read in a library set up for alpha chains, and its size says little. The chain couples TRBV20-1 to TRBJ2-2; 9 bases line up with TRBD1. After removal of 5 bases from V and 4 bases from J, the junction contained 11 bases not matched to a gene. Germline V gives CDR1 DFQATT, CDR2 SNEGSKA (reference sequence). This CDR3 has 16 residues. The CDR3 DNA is TGCAGTGCTTGGAACAGGGGGCGCGGAGCCACCGGGGAGCTGTTTTTT. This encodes CSAWNRGRGATGELFF.

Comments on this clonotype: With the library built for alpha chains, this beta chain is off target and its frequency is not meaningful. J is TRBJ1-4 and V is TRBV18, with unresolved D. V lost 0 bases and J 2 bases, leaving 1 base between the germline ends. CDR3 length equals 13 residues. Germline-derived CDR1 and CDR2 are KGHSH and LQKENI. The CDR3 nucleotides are TGTGCCAGCTCACCACCGACTAATGAAAAACTGTTTTTT. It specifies CASSPPTNEKLFF.

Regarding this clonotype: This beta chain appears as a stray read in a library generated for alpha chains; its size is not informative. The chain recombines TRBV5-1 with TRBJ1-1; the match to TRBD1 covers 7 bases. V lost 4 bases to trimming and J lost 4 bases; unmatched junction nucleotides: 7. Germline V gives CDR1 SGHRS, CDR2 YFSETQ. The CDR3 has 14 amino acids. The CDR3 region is CASSLPTGSTEAFF. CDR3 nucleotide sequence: TGCGCCAGCAGCCTCCCGACAGGGAGCACTGAAGCTTTCTTT.

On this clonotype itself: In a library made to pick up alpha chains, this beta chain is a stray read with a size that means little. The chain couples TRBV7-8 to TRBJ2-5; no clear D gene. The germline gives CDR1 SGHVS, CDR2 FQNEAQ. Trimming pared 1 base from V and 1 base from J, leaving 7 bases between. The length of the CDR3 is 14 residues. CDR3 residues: CASSLDRSQETQYF. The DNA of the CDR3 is TGTGCCAGCAGCTTAGATCGTAGCCAAGAGACCCAGTACTTC.